These 21 T cell receptor beta chains came from one sample sequenced in a study of control samples from healthy donors and cancer patients. Sequencing was performed with immunoSEQ multiplex PCR; in TCRdb, only in-frame clones are kept and a portion is missing. The sample records tens of thousands of clones, 84% being singletons. Sample: PBMCs. These receptors all stem from a man aged 60 to 69 with head and neck cancer.

The chain recombines TRBV18 with TRBJ1-1; unclear D gene. Trimming took 3 bases from V and 3 from J, leaving 8 bases between them. CDR1 KGHSH and CDR2 LQKENI come from the germline V gene. CDR3 size: 13 residues. The CDR3 reads CASSPSRDTEAFF. The CDR3 DNA follows: TGTGCCAGCTCACCTTCCCGGGACACTGAAGCTTTCTTT.

This clone was seen a handful of times. The chain carries TRBV3-1 (or the pseudogene TRBV3-2) and TRBJ2-1; 10 bases fit TRBD1. The length of the CDR3 is 14 residues. Trimming took 4 bases from V and 9 from J; bases not matched to a gene: 6. Looked up from germline, CDR1 is LGHDT and CDR2 is YNNKEL (reference sequence). The CDR3 DNA follows: TGTGCCAGCAGCCCCAGGACAGGGGGTGGTGAGCAGTTCTTC. The encoded protein is CASSPRTGGGEQFF.

This rearrangement joins TRBV28 to TRBJ2-7; a possible D gene is TRBD2 (5 bases). The CDR3 spans 13 residues. Germline V gene data show CDR1 as MDHEN and CDR2 as SYDVKM. Trimming took 6 bases from V and 0 from J, leaving 9 bases between them. The chain's CDR3 is CASRTGNSYEQYF. The CDR3, as DNA: TGTGCCAGCAGGACCGGGAACTCCTACGAGCAGTACTTC.

The J gene is TRBJ2-3, the V gene TRBV5-4; TRBD1 matches at 9 bases. Germline assignment: CDR1 SGHNT and CDR2 YYREEE (reference sequence). The CDR3 is 15 residues long. The V gene end was trimmed by 6 bases and the J gene end by 6 bases; junction bases not matched to a gene: 11. Written as DNA, the CDR3 is TGTGCCAGCAACGAAGGGGGGACAGGGAGGGATACGCAGTATTTT. This gives the protein CASNEGGTGRDTQYF.

V and J are TRBV7-2 and TRBJ2-1; TRBD2 matches at 12 bases. This CDR3 has 17 residues. J lost 6 bases, V lost 2 bases, and 8 bases had no gene match. CDR1 SGHTA and CDR2 FQGNSA come from the germline V gene. CDR3 nucleotides: TGTGCCAGCAGCTTAAGAGCCCGGACTAGCGGGACCAATGAGCAGTTCTTC. This gives the protein CASSLRARTSGTNEQFF. Filled out from reference TRBV7-2 and TRBJ2-1, the complete variable domain reads GAGVSQSPSNKVTEKGKDVELRCDPISGHTALYWYRQSLGQGLEFLIYFQGNSAPDKSGLPSDRFSAERTGGSVSTLTIQRTQQEDSAVYLCASSLRARTSGTNEQFFGPGTRLTVL.

This clone was counted only a few times. The chain employs TRBV4-1 and TRBJ2-1, with 8 nucleotides matching TRBD1. Trimming removed 3 bases from V and 4 bases from J; junction bases left unmatched: 11. The CDR3 contains 17 residues. Per germline, CDR1 MGHRA and CDR2 YSYEKL. The CDR3 loop reads CASSQNIGQGRYNEQFF. CDR3 DNA: TGCGCCAGCAGCCAGAACATAGGACAGGGAAGGTACAATGAGCAGTTCTTC.

The chain joins TRBV5-6 to TRBJ2-1; possible D gene TRBD2, 5 bases. The CDR3 totals 14 residues. V lost 3 bases and J lost 8, with 15 bases in between. Germline lookup yields CDR1 SGHDT and CDR2 YYEEEE. This CDR3 reads CASSSVGRLDEQFF. The DNA for the CDR3 is TGTGCCAGCAGCTCGGTAGGGAGATTGGATGAGCAGTTCTTC.

The chain recombines TRBV3-1 (or the pseudogene TRBV3-2) with TRBJ1-6; 8 positions match TRBD1. V lost 2 bases to trimming and J lost 8 bases; unmatched junction nucleotides: 8. The CDR3 contains 16 residues. The germline gives CDR1 LGHDT, CDR2 YNNKEL (reference sequence). In nucleotides, the CDR3 is TGTGCCAGCAGCCAATTAGTCCGGACAGGGTATTCACCCCTCCACTTT. As protein: CASSQLVRTGYSPLHF.

CDR3 amino acids: CASSQEGQADQPQHF. In nucleotides, the CDR3 is TGCGCCAGCAGCCAAGAGGGGCAGGCGGATCAGCCCCAGCATTTT. The rearrangement links TRBV4-1 to TRBJ1-5; a weak D match, TRBD1 (5 bases). V was cut by 0 bases and J by 5 bases, with 11 bases left in between. The V gene's germline CDR1 is MGHRA and CDR2 YSYEKL. CDR3 length: 15 residues.

The gene calls are TRBV7-9 and TRBJ2-5; TRBD1 is a possible D gene (5 bases). Per the germline V gene, CDR1 is SEHNR and CDR2 is FQNEAQ (reference sequence). This CDR3 is 16 amino acids long. The V gene lost 7 bases and the J gene lost 1 base, with 19 bases spanning the gap. CDR3 region: CASIQRRAGPQETQYF. In DNA, the CDR3 is TGTGCCAGCATCCAACGTCGGGCAGGGCCCCAAGAGACCCAGTACTTC.

V gene TRBV6-5 combines with J gene TRBJ2-7, with 7 bases aligning to TRBD1. V trimming: 6 bases; J trimming: 2 bases; junction bases outside the gene matches: 7. Germline CDR1 MNHEY, CDR2 SVGAGI. The CDR3 loop spans 14 amino acids. The CDR3 DNA is TGTGCCAGCAGCCTTGACAGGGATGCCTACGAGCAGTACTTC. Residues: CASSLDRDAYEQYF.

V gene TRBV5-1 combines with J gene TRBJ2-7; D might be TRBD1 (6 bases). The ends were cut back, 5 bases at V and 1 base at J, with 10 bases in the middle. The CDR3 has 13 amino acids. Germline-derived CDR1 and CDR2 are SGHRS and YFSETQ. CDR3 protein: CASSTQGSYEQYF. CDR3 sequence (DNA): TGCGCCAGCAGTACTCAGGGGTCCTACGAGCAGTACTTC. Supplemented by reference TRBV5-1 and TRBJ2-7, the full variable domain reads KAGVTQTPRYLIKTRGQQVTLSCSPISGHRSVSWYQQTPGQGLQFLFEYFSETQRNKGNFPGRFSGRQFSNSRSEMNVSTLELGDSALYLCASSTQGSYEQYFGPGTRLTVT.

This chain links TRBV28 with TRBJ2-5, with D unresolved. The CDR3 length is 14 residues. V was pared by 1 base and J by 7 bases, with 13 bases between. Per germline, CDR1 MDHEN and CDR2 SYDVKM. The CDR3 coding sequence is TGTGCCAGCAGTTTATCGCCCTCCCCTGGGACCCAGTACTTC. Encoded protein: CASSLSPSPGTQYF.

V gene TRBV5-1 combines with J gene TRBJ1-1; D perhaps matches TRBD1 (6 bases). Trimming pared 0 bases from V and 5 bases from J, leaving 20 bases between. Germline V gene lookup returns CDR1 SGHRS and CDR2 YFSETQ. The CDR3 contains 17 residues. CDR3 sequence (DNA): TGCGCCAGCAGCTTGGAGGTTCCCGGGGGCGGAAAGACTGAAGCTTTCTTT. Translated, it gives CASSLEVPGGGKTEAFF.

The chain links TRBV5-4 to TRBJ1-2, with D perhaps TRBD1 (6 bases). Germline V lookup: CDR1 SGHNT, CDR2 YYREEE (reference sequence). The CDR3 is 14 amino acids. V dropped 4 bases and J dropped 2 bases, with 12 bases sitting between them. The CDR3 reads CASSPGGRNYGYTF. CDR3 coding DNA: TGTGCCAGCAGCCCCGGGGGGCGGAACTATGGCTACACCTTC.

This chain links TRBV5-1 with TRBJ2-3, with D unresolved. Between the trimmed V and J ends, which lost 1 base and 4 bases, there was a span of 4 bases. Per germline, CDR1 SGHRS and CDR2 YFSETQ. This CDR3 has 12 residues. CDR3 sequence: CASSLLADTQYF. CDR3 DNA sequence: TGCGCCAGCAGCTTGTTGGCAGATACGCAGTATTTT.

This rearrangement joins TRBV3-1 (or the pseudogene TRBV3-2) to TRBJ2-1; the D gene is possibly TRBD2 (7 bases). The V end was cut by 2 bases, the J end by 4 bases, with 21 bases between. This CDR3 contains 18 residues. Germline values: CDR1 LGHDT, CDR2 YNNKEL (reference sequence). The CDR3 region is CASSQKGGQRGRYNEQFF. The CDR3 DNA reads TGTGCCAGCAGCCAAAAGGGGGGGCAAAGAGGTCGGTACAATGAGCAGTTCTTC.

The rearrangement links TRBV15 to TRBJ2-3; D is undetermined. Trimming stripped 3 bases from V and 0 bases from J, with 13 bases between. The CDR3 consists of 16 residues. Germline assignment: CDR1 LNHNV and CDR2 YYDKDF (reference sequence). In DNA, the CDR3 is TGTGCCACCAGCAGTGTTAAGGGTCTCAGCACAGATACGCAGTATTTT. It translates to CATSSVKGLSTDTQYF.

Here the CDR3 DNA reads TGTGCCAGCTTGACTAGCGGCTCCTACGAGCAGTACTTC. The encoded protein is CASLTSGSYEQYF. The chain carries TRBV18 and TRBJ2-7, with 9 bases fitting TRBD2. The V gene end was trimmed by 7 bases and the J gene end by 0 bases; junction bases not matched to a gene: 1. The CDR3 runs to 13 residues. The germline CDR1 and CDR2 sequences are KGHSH and LQKENI.

This chain uses TRBV14 with TRBJ2-2; TRBD2 might be the D (5 bases). Germline CDR1 reads SGHDN; CDR2 reads FVKESK. This CDR3 comprises 13 residues. Trimming cost V 4 bases and J 7 bases, with 10 bases left between them. The CDR3 protein is CASSPRTSGELFF. The CDR3 nucleotides read TGTGCCAGCAGCCCGCGAACTAGCGGGGAGCTGTTTTTT.

In DNA, the CDR3 is TGTGCCAGCAGCTCTGGACTAGCGGGATCAGATACGCAGTATTTT. Its translation is CASSSGLAGSDTQYF. This sequence joins TRBV5-5 and TRBJ2-3; 12 bases match TRBD2. This CDR3 comprises 15 residues. The V gene's germline CDR1 is SGHKS and CDR2 YYEKEE (reference sequence). V trimming: 3 bases; J trimming: 4 bases; junction bases outside the gene matches: 3.